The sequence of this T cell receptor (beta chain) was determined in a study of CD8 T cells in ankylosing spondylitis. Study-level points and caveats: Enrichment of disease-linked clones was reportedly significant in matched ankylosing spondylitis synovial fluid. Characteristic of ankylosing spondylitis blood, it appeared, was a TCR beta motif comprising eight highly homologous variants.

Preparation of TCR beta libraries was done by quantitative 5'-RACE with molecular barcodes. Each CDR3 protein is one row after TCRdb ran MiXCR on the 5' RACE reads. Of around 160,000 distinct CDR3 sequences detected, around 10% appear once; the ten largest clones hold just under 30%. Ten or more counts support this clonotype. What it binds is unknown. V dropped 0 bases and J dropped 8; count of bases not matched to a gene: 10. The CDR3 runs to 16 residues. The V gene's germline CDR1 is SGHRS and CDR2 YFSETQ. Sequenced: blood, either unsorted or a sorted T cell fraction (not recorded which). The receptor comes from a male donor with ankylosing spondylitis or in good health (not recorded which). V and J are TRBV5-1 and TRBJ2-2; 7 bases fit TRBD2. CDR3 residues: CASSLGSTSPGGELFF. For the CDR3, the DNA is TGCGCCAGCAGCTTGGGGTCGACTAGCCCAGGGGGGGAGCTGTTTTTT.